What follows describes a single T cell receptor (beta chain). These data come from a study of blood T cell repertoires in COVID-19. Turning to the study itself: The samples span acute and convalescent COVID-19 from the United States, Italy and Spain. Sample material is recorded as cDNA or gDNA derived from T cells, B-cell-depleted T cells, or PBMCs.

TCRdb's copy holds only in-frame clones and misses some; the assay was immunoSEQ multiplex PCR. The sample shows approximately 500,000 clones, roughly 87% of them seen only once. Seattle researchers signed up patients amid active infection and tracked them longitudinally. This CDR3 comprises 13 residues. Trimming took off 6 bases at V and 7 bases at J, with 13 bases between the two ends. CDR1 KGHSH and CDR2 LQKENI come from the germline V gene. The genes are TRBV18 and TRBJ1-5; D perhaps matches TRBD1 (6 bases). This receptor was taken from a man younger than 35 with COVID-19, enrolled during active disease. The specimen was peripheral blood. The CDR3 nucleotides read TGTGCCAGCTCGTCAGGGGAGAGGCAGCCCCAGCATTTT. Translation: CASSSGERQPQHF.